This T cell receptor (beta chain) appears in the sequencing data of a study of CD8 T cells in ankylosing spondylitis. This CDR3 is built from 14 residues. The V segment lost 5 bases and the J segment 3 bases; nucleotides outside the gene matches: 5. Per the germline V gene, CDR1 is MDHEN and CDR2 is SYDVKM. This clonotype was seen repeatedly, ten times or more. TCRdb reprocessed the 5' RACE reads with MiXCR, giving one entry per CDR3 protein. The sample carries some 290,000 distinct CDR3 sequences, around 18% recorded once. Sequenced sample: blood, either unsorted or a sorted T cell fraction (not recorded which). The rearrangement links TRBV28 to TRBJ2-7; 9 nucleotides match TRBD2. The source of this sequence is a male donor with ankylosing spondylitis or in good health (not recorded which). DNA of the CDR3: TGTGCCAGCAGTCCTGGGACTAGCAGCTACGAGCAGTACGTC. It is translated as CASSPGTSSYEQYV.